This is a list of T cell receptor beta chains from one sample in a study of T-cell memory formation after mild COVID-19. TCRdb fed the 5' RACE reads into MiXCR, producing one record per CDR3 protein. The sample has fewer than 400,000 distinct CDR3 sequences, around a sixth seen once. Sequenced material: PBMCs or a T cell subset sorted from them (not recorded which). These receptor sequences come from a man aged 18 to 35 who had mild COVID-19 (a few samples of this study predate the infection). Cell type and time point are not known. CDR3s include the opening cysteine and the closing phenylalanine or tryptophan. D genes are given only for firm matches. For some rows the clone size is stated as once, few or many, or as a class when expanded; others skip it.

v_call	d_call	j_call	clone_size	cdr3_aa	cdr3_nt
TRBV29-1	-	TRBJ1-2	few	CSVPLGAAGYGYTF	TGCAGCGTCCCTTTGGGGGCGGCAGGGTATGGCTACACCTTC
TRBV10-1	-	TRBJ2-1	-	CASSARGGYYNEQFF	TGCGCCAGCAGTGCCCGGGGAGGCTACTACAATGAGCAGTTCTTC
TRBV20-1	-	TRBJ2-6	few	CSAEGHVGIRAGANVLTF	TGCAGTGCGGAGGGACACGTCGGTATTAGGGCCGGGGCCAACGTCCTGACTTTC
TRBV4-2	TRBD1	TRBJ1-2	-	CASSQDLGQNYGYTF	TGTGCCAGCAGCCAAGATCTGGGACAGAACTATGGCTACACCTTC
TRBV20-1	-	TRBJ1-1	-	CSAEGRNTDAFF	TGCAGTGCTGAGGGGAGGAACACTGATGCTTTCTTT
TRBV5-1	TRBD1	TRBJ1-1	few	CASKTGLTVNTEAFF	TGCGCCAGCAAGACAGGGCTCACGGTGAACACTGAAGCTTTCTTT
TRBV27	TRBD1	TRBJ2-7	few	CASSSRTGGSYEQYF	TGTGCCAGCAGTTCACGGACAGGGGGAAGTTACGAGCAGTACTTC
TRBV24-1	-	TRBJ2-2	-	CATSDFGVTPGELFF	TGTGCCACCAGTGATTTCGGGGTGACTCCCGGGGAGCTGTTTTTT
TRBV9	-	TRBJ2-3	few	CASSVDRPGETQYF	TGTGCCAGCAGCGTAGACCGCCCCGGTGAGACGCAGTATTTT
TRBV29-1	TRBD1	TRBJ1-1	-	CSVKLSSPGTDTLNTEAFF	TGCAGCGTTAAGTTGAGTTCCCCCGGGACAGATACCTTGAACACTGAAGCTTTCTTT
TRBV10-1	-	TRBJ2-7	-	CASSVSSSYEQYF	TGCGCCAGCAGTGTTTCAAGCTCCTACGAGCAGTACTTC
TRBV7-2	-	TRBJ2-2	-	CASSNRGIPNTGELFF	TGTGCCAGCAGCAATCGGGGGATTCCGAACACCGGGGAGCTGTTTTTT
TRBV10-2	TRBD2	TRBJ2-3	-	CASLSGGADTQYF	TGCGCCAGCCTTAGCGGGGGGGCAGATACGCAGTATTTT
TRBV7-2	-	TRBJ2-5	few	CASSWEVRETQYF	TGTGCCAGCAGCTGGGAGGTCAGGGAGACCCAGTACTTC
TRBV14	-	TRBJ2-3	few	CASSLMRGSQTDTQYF	TGTGCCAGCAGCCTTATGAGGGGAAGTCAAACAGATACGCAGTATTTT
TRBV25-1	-	TRBJ2-7	few	CASSDFRAGEQYF	TGTGCCAGCAGTGACTTTCGGGCTGGCGAGCAGTACTTC
TRBV29-1	TRBD1	TRBJ2-1	-	CSVVFGTGGNEQFF	TGCAGCGTTGTATTTGGGACAGGAGGCAATGAGCAGTTCTTC
TRBV9	-	TRBJ1-4	few	CASSVAGAGPEELFF	TGTGCCAGCAGCGTAGCGGGGGCAGGCCCGGAGGAACTGTTTTTT
TRBV4-3	-	TRBJ2-5	-	CASSQDWRPQETQYF	TGCGCCAGCAGCCAAGATTGGAGGCCACAAGAGACCCAGTACTTC
TRBV24-1	-	TRBJ1-5	-	CATTSGVRQPQHF	TGTGCCACGACTAGCGGGGTCCGGCAGCCCCAGCATTTT
TRBV6-2/TRBV6-3	-	TRBJ2-7	-	CASSSSGYYEQYF	TGTGCCAGCAGTTCGTCAGGGTACTACGAGCAGTACTTC
TRBV5-1	-	TRBJ2-5	-	CASSWGTLGAQETQYF	TGCGCCAGCAGCTGGGGGACACTGGGGGCCCAAGAGACCCAGTACTTC
TRBV5-1	TRBD1	TRBJ1-3	-	CASSFATGAGNTIYF	TGCGCCAGCAGCTTCGCGACAGGGGCTGGAAACACCATATATTTT
TRBV19	-	TRBJ1-5	-	CASSTRVLSNQPQHF	TGTGCCAGTAGTACCCGTGTCCTTAGCAATCAGCCCCAGCATTTT
TRBV20-1	-	TRBJ2-4	-	CSARDWTRKNIQYF	TGCAGTGCTAGAGATTGGACCAGGAAAAACATTCAGTACTTC
TRBV6-2/TRBV6-3	TRBD1	TRBJ2-3	-	CASRQGQGLMFTDTQYF	TGTGCCAGCAGACAAGGACAGGGCCTTATGTTCACAGATACGCAGTATTTT
TRBV6-1	TRBD1	TRBJ2-7	-	CASTKGSGQSYEQYF	TGTGCCAGCACCAAGGGTTCGGGACAGAGCTACGAGCAGTACTTC
TRBV7-8	TRBD1	TRBJ1-1	few	CASSYGQGDTEAFF	TGTGCCAGCAGCTACGGACAGGGTGACACTGAAGCTTTCTTT
TRBV4-3	-	TRBJ1-6	-	CASSQDLGVDLTLHF	TGCGCCAGCAGCCAAGATCTTGGGGTAGATTTAACCCTCCACTTT
TRBV29-1	TRBD1	TRBJ1-5	-	CSVVGPGTGNNQPQHF	TGCAGCGTTGTGGGTCCCGGGACAGGGAACAATCAGCCCCAGCATTTT
TRBV20-1	-	TRBJ1-2	few	CSARDSYQNYGYTF	TGCAGTGCTAGAGATTCGTACCAAAACTATGGCTACACCTTC
TRBV20-1	-	TRBJ2-1	-	CSALEGLVGREQFF	TGCAGTGCGCTAGAGGGGCTAGTCGGTCGTGAGCAGTTCTTC
TRBV18	TRBD1	TRBJ1-5	few	CASSPRTGGDQPQHF	TGTGCCAGCTCACCAAGGACAGGGGGCGATCAGCCCCAGCATTTT
TRBV10-3	TRBD1	TRBJ2-3	few	CAISEMGQGLDTQYF	TGTGCCATCAGTGAAATGGGACAGGGGTTGGATACGCAGTATTTT
TRBV5-1	TRBD1	TRBJ2-7	-	CASSDGTGSLYEQYF	TGCGCCAGCAGCGACGGGACAGGGAGTCTCTACGAGCAGTACTTC
TRBV12-3/TRBV12-4	-	TRBJ2-4	few	CASSPRTVQYF	TGTGCCAGCAGTCCCCGGACAGTTCAGTACTTC
TRBV20-1	-	TRBJ1-1	-	CSAPFRLRANTEAFF	TGCAGTGCCCCGTTTAGGCTAAGGGCGAACACTGAAGCTTTCTTT
TRBV9	-	TRBJ2-7	-	CASSDGVGSTAEQYF	TGTGCCAGCAGCGATGGGGTGGGCTCAACGGCCGAGCAGTACTTC
TRBV20-1	-	TRBJ2-1	-	CSVAWGFGSYNEQFF	TGCAGTGTAGCGTGGGGCTTTGGGTCCTACAATGAGCAGTTCTTC
TRBV5-4	-	TRBJ2-3	few	CASSSLLRGTDTQYF	TGTGCCAGCAGCTCGTTGCTCAGGGGCACAGATACGCAGTATTTT
TRBV5-1	TRBD1	TRBJ1-1	few	CASSPPRQGANEAFF	TGCGCCAGCAGCCCTCCTAGACAGGGAGCCAATGAAGCTTTCTTT
TRBV5-8	TRBD1	TRBJ2-7	-	CASSRTGYYEQYF	TGTGCCAGCAGCAGGACAGGTTACTACGAGCAGTACTTC
TRBV3-1	-	TRBJ2-1	few	CASSQDYTGYNEQFF	TGTGCCAGCAGCCAAGATTATACAGGGTACAATGAGCAGTTCTTC
TRBV5-8	-	TRBJ2-1	-	CASSPPVGTHEQFF	TGTGCCAGCAGCCCCCCCGTGGGCACCCATGAGCAGTTCTTC
TRBV6-5	-	TRBJ2-2	-	CASSYSGGGFPGELFF	TGTGCCAGCAGTTACTCCGGAGGGGGATTCCCCGGGGAGCTGTTTTTT
TRBV6-5	TRBD1	TRBJ2-2	-	CASRRGQGTTGELFF	TGTGCCAGCAGAAGGGGACAGGGGACGACCGGGGAGCTGTTTTTT
TRBV6-2/TRBV6-3	-	TRBJ2-3	-	CASSWRLGGGRHSSTDTQYF	TGTGCCAGCAGTTGGAGGCTAGGCGGAGGACGACACTCTAGCACAGATACGCAGTATTTT
TRBV7-2	TRBD1	TRBJ1-4	few	CASSLVGTANNEKLFF	TGTGCCAGCAGCTTAGTGGGGACAGCGAATAATGAAAAACTGTTTTTT
TRBV19	-	TRBJ1-1	-	CASSIQGGVTEAFF	TGTGCCAGTAGTATCCAAGGGGGGGTCACTGAAGCTTTCTTT
TRBV4-1	TRBD1	TRBJ2-2	many	CASRPGQGGTGELFF	TGCGCCAGCAGGCCGGGACAGGGAGGGACCGGGGAGCTGTTTTTT
TRBV19	-	TRBJ2-3	-	CASSIDPALSTDTQYF	TGTGCCAGTAGTATAGATCCGGCACTATCCACAGATACGCAGTATTTT
TRBV20-1	TRBD2	TRBJ2-3	many	CSAGRDYTDTQYF	TGCAGTGCGGGGCGGGACTACACAGATACGCAGTATTTT
TRBV4-3	-	TRBJ1-1	-	CASSQGGRDTEAFF	TGCGCCAGCAGCCAAGGGGGACGGGACACTGAAGCTTTCTTT
TRBV7-9	-	TRBJ2-3	-	CASSLGGKHPGTTQYF	TGTGCCAGCAGCTTAGGAGGGAAGCACCCCGGGACGACGCAGTATTTT